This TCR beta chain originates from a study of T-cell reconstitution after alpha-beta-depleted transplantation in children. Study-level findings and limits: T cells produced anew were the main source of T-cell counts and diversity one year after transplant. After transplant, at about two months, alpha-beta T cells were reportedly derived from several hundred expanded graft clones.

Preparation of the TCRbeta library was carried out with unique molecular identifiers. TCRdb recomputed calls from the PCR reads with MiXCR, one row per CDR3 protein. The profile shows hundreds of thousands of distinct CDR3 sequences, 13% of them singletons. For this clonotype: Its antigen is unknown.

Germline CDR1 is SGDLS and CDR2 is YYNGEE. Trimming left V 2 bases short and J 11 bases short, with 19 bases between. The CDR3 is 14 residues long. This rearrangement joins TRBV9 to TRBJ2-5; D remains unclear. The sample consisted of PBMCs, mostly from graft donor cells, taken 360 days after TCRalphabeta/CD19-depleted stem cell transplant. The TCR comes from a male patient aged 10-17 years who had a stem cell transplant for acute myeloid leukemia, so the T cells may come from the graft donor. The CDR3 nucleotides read TGTGCCAGCAGCGTTGCTTCCATCTCGAGACTTCAGTACTTC. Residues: CASSVASISRLQYF.